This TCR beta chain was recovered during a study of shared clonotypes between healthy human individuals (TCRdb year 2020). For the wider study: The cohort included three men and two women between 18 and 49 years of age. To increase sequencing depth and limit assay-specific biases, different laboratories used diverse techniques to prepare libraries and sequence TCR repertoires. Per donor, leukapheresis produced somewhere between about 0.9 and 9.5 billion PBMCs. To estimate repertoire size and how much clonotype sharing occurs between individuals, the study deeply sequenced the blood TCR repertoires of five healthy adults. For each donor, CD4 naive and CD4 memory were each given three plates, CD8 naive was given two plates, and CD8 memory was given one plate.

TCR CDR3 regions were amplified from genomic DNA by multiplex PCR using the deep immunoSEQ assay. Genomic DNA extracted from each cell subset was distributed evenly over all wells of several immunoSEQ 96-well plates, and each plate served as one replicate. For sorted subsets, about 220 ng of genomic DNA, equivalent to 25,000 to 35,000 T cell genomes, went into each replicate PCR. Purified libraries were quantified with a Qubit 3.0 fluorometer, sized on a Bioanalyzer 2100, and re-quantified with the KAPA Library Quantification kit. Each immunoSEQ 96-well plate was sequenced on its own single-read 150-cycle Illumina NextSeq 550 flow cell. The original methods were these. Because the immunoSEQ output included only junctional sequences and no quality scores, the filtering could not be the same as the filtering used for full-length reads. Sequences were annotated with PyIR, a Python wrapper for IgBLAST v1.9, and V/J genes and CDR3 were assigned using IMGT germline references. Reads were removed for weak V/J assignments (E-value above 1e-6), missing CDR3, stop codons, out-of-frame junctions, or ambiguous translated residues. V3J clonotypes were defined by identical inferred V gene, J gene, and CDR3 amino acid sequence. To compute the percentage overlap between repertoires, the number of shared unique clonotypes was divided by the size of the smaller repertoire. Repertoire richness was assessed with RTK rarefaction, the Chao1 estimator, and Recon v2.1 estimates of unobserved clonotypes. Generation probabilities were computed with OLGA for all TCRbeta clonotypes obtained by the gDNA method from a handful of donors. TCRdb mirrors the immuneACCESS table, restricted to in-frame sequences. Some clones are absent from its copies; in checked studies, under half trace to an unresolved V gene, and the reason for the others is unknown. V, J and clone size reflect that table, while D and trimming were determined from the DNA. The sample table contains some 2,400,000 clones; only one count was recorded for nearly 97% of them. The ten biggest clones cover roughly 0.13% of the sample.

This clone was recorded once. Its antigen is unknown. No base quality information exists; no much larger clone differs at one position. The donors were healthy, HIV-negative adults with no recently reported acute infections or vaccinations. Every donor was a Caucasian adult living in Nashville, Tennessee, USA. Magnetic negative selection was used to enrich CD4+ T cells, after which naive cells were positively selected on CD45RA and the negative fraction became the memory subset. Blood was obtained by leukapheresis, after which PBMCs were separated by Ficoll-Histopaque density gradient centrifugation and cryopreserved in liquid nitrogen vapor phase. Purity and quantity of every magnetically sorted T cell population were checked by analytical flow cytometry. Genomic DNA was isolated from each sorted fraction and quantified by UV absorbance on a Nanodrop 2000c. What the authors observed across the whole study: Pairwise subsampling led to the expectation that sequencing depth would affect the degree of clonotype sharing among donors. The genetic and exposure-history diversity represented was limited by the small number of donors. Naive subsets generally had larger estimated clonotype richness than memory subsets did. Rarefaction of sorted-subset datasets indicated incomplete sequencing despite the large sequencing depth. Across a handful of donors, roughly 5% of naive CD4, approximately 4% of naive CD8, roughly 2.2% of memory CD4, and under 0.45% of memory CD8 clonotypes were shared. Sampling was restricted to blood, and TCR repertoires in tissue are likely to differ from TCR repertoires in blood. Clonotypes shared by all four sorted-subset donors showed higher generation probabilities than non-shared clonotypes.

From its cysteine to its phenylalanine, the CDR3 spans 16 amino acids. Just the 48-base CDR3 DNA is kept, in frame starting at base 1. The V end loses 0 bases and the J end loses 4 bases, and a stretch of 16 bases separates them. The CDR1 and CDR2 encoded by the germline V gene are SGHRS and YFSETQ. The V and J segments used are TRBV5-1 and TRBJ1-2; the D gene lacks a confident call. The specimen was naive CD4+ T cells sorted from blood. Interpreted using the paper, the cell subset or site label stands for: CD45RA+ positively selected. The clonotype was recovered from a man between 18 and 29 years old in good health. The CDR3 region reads CASSLATSGLVYGYTF. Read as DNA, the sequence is TGCGCCAGCAGCTTGGCTACCTCAGGACTTGTCTATGGCTACACCTTC. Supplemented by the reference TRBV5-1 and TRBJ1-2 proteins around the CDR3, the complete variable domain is KAGVTQTPRYLIKTRGQQVTLSCSPISGHRSVSWYQQTPGQGLQFLFEYFSETQRNKGNFPGRFSGRQFSNSRSEMNVSTLELGDSALYLCASSLATSGLVYGYTFGSGTRLTVV.